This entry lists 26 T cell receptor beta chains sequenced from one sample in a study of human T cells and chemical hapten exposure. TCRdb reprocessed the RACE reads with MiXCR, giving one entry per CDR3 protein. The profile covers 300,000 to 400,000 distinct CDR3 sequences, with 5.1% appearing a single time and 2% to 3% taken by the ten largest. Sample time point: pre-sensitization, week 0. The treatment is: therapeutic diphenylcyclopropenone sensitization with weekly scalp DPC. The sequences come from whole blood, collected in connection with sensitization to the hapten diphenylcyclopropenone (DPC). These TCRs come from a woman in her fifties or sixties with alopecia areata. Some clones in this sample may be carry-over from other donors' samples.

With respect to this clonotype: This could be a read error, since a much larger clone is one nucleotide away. The CDR3 DNA reads as TGCAGCGTGTGTGATACTCTAGCCAAAAACATTCAGTACTTC. This encodes CSVCDTLAKNIQYF. V usage is TRBV29-1 and J usage is TRBJ2-4; D unresolved. V shed 6 bases and J shed 0 bases, with 12 bases lying between them. This CDR3 comprises 14 residues. Per germline, CDR1 SQVTM and CDR2 ANQGSEA.

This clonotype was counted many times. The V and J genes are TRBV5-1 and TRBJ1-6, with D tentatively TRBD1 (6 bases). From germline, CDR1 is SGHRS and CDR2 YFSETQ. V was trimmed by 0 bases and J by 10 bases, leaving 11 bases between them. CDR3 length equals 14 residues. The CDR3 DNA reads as TGCGCCAGCAGCTTGGGACAGGAGGAGTCACCCCTCCACTTT. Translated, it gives CASSLGQEESPLHF.

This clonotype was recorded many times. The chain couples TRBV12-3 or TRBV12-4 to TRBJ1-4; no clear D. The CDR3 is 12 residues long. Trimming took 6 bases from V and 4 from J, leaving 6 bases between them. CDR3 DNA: TGTGCCAGCAGACCAAGTAATGAAAAACTGTTTTTT. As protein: CASRPSNEKLFF.

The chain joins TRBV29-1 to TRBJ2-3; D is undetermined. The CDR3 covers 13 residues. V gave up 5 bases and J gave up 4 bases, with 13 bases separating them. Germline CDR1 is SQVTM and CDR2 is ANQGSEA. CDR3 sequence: CSVLSYGADTQYF. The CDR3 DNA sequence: TGCAGCGTTCTCTCCTATGGAGCAGATACGCAGTATTTT.

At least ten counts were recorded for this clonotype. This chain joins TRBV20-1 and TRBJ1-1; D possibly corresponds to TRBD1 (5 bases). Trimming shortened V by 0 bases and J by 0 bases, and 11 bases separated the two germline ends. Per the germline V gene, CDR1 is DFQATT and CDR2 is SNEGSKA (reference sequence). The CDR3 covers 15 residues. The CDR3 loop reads CSARDQGTLNTEAFF. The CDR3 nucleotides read TGCAGTGCTAGAGATCAGGGTACCCTGAACACTGAAGCTTTCTTT.

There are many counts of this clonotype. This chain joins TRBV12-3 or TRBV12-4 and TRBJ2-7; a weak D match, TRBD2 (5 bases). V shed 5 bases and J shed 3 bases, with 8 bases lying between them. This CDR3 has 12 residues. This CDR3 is CASSIGVYEQYF. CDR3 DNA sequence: TGTGCCAGCAGTATCGGGGTCTACGAGCAGTACTTC.

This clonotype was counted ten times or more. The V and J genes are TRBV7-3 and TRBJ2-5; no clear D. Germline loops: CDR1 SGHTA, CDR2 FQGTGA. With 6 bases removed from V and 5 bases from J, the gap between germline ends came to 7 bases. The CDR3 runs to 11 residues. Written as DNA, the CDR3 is TGTGCCAGCAGGTCCGAGGAGACCCAGTACTTC. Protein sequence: CASRSEETQYF.

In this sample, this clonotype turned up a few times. CDR3 residues: CSAFGQANTEAFF. CDR3 DNA sequence: TGCAGTGCTTTTGGACAGGCGAACACTGAAGCTTTCTTT. The V gene is TRBV20-1, the J gene TRBJ1-1; TRBD1 matches 7 bases. This CDR3 is 13 amino acids long. With 5 bases clipped from V and 1 base from J, the junction kept 4 bases outside the gene matches. The V gene's germline CDR1 is DFQATT and CDR2 SNEGSKA (reference sequence).

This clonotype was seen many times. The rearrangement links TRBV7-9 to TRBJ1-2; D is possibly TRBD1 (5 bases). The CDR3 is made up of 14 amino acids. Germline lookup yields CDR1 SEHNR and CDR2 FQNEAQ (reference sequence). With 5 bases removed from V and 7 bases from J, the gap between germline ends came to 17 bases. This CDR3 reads CASSPRRVGVGYTF. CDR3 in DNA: TGTGCCAGCAGCCCCCGCAGGGTCGGAGTTGGCTACACCTTC.

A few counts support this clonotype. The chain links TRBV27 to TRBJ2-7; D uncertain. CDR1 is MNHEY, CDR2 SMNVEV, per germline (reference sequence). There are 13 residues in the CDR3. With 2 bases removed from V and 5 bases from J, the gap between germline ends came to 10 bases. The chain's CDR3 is CASSLARAHEQYF. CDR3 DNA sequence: TGTGCCAGCAGTTTAGCTAGGGCCCACGAGCAGTACTTC.

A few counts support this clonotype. This CDR3 reads CASSLGLTLGGEPQHF. Written as DNA, the CDR3 is TGTGCCAGCAGCTTAGGCCTAACGTTGGGTGGAGAGCCCCAGCATTTT. The V call is TRBV7-8, the J call TRBJ1-5, with no clear D. Trimming shortened V by 1 base and J by 8 bases, and 18 bases separated the two germline ends. CDR3 length: 16 residues. Germline V lookup: CDR1 SGHVS, CDR2 FQNEAQ.

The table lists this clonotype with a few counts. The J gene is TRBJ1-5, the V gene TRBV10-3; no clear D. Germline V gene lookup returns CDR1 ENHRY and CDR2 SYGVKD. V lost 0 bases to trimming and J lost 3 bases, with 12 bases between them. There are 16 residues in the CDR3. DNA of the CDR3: TGTGCCATCAGTGAGTCACCCATGGGCAACAATCAGCCCCAGCATTTT. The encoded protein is CAISESPMGNNQPQHF.

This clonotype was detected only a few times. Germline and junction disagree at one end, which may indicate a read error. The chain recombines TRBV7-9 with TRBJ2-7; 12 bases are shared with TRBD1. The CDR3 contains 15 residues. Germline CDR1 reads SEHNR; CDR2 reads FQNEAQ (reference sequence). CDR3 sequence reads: CASSATGTGGGMNSF. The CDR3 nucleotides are TGTGCCAGCAGCGCGACCGGGACAGGGGGCGGGATGAATTCATTC.

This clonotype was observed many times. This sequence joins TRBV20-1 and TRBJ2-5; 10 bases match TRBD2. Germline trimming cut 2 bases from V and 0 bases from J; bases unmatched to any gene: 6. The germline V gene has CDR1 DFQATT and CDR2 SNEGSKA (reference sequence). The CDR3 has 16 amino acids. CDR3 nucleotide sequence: TGCAGTGCTAGATCACCTAGCGGGGGTTACCAAGAGACCCAGTACTTC. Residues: CSARSPSGGYQETQYF.

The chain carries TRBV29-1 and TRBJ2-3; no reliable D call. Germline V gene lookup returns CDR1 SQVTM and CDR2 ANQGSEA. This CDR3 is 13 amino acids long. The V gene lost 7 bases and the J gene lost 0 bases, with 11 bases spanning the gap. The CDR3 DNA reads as TGCAGCGCCGCGGACGGTAGCACAGATACGCAGTATTTT. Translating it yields CSAADGSTDTQYF.

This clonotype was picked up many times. The CDR3 loop reads CASSPDRGVYGYTF. The CDR3 DNA follows: TGTGCCAGCAGTCCTGACAGGGGAGTTTATGGCTACACCTTC. The V gene is TRBV12-3 or TRBV12-4, the J gene TRBJ1-2; 8 bases line up with TRBD1. CDR3 length: 14 residues. Trimming took 5 bases from V and 5 from J; bases not matched to a gene: 7.

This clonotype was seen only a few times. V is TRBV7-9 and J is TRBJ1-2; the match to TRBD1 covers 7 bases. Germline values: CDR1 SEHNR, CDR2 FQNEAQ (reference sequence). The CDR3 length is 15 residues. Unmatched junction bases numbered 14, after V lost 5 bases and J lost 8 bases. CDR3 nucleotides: TGTGCCAGCAGCCCCGTGGAGGGGGCATTGAGCGGCTACACCTTC. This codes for CASSPVEGALSGYTF.

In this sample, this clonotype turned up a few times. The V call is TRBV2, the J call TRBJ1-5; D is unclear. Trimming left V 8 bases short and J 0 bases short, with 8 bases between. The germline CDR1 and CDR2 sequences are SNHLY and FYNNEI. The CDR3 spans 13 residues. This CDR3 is CASGTYSNQPQHF. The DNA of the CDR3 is TGTGCCAGCGGAACCTATAGCAATCAGCCCCAGCATTTT.

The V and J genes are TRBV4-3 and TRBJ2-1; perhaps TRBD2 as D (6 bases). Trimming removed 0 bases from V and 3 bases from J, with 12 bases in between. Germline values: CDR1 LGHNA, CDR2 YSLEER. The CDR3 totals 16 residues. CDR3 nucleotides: TGCGCCAGCAGCCAAGACGGCGACGGGAGCTACAATGAGCAGTTCTTC. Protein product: CASSQDGDGSYNEQFF.

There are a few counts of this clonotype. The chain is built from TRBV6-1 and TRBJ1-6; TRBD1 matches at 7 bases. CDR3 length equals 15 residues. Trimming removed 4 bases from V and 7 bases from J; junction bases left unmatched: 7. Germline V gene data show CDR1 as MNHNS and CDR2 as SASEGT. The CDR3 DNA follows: TGTGCCAGCAGTGTCTCCGGGACAGCCAATTCACCCCTCCACTTT. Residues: CASSVSGTANSPLHF.

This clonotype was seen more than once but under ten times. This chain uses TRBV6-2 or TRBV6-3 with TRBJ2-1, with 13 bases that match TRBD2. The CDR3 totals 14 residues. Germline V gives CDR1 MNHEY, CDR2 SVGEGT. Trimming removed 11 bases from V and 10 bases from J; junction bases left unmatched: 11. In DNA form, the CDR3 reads TGTGCCGGGGGCGGACTAGCGGGAGTAGGGGAGCAGTTCTTC. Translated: CAGGGLAGVGEQFF.

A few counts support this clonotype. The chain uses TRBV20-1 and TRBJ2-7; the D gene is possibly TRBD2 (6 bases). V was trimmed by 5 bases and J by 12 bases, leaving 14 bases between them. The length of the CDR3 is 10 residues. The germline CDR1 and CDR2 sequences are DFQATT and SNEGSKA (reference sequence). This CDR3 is CSALRDSRYF. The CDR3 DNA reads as TGCAGTGCTCTGCGGGACTCCCGGTACTTC.

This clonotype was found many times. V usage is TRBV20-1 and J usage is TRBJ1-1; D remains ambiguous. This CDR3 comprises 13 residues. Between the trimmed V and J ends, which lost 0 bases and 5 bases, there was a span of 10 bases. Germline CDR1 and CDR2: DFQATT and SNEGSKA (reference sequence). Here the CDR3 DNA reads TGCAGTGCTAGAGATCACATGGAGACTGAAGCTTTCTTT. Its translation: CSARDHMETEAFF.

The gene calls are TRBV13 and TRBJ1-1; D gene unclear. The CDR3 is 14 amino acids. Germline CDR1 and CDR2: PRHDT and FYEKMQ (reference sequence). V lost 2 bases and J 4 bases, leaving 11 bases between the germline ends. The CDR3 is CASSLSLSGTEAFF. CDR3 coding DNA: TGTGCCAGCAGCTTATCCCTGAGCGGCACTGAAGCTTTCTTT.

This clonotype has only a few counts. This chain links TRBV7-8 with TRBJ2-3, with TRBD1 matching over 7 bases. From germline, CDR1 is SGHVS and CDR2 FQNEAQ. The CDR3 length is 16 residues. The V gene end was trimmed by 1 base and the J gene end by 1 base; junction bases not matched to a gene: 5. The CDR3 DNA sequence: TGTGCCAGCAGCTTAGACGGACAGGTGCGCACAGATACGCAGTATTTT. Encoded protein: CASSLDGQVRTDTQYF.

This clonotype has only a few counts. The CDR3 loop reads CASTEVTGANVLTF. DNA of the CDR3: TGCGCCAGCACCGAGGTAACGGGGGCCAACGTCCTGACTTTC. This rearrangement joins TRBV5-1 to TRBJ2-6; unclear D gene. The CDR3 covers 14 residues. V was cut by 6 bases and J by 4 bases, with 11 bases left in between. The germline V gene has CDR1 SGHRS and CDR2 YFSETQ.